The TCR beta chain described here comes from a study of T cell changes during pregnancy in multiple sclerosis (dated by TCRdb to about 2019). In terms of the full investigation: The study examined how the T cell repertoire changed over the course of pregnancy in women with multiple sclerosis.

With regard to this clone: Its antigen has not been determined. Base-call qualities are not available, and no considerably larger clone is one nucleotide away.

The CDR3 holds 15 amino acids from the cysteine to the phenylalanine. The kept DNA is CDR3 alone, 45 bases in frame from the first base. CDR1 is given as LNHNV and CDR2 as YYDKDF, both from the germline V gene (reference sequence). Trimming removed 0 bases from V and 5 bases from J, leaving 13 bases between the germline ends. Library preparation used the immunoSEQ multiplex PCR assay. TCRdb took this table from immuneACCESS and kept in-frame rearrangements with V and J called. Such tables lack part of the clones; where checked against another copy, unresolved V genes explain under half of the gap, and the rest is unexplained. This sample holds 85,000 to 90,000 clones; about 91% were observed only once. The ten largest account for around 1.7% of the sample.

The source is a female donor in good health, enrolled as a control in a pregnancy study. The sequencing used peripheral blood, collected in the first trimester of pregnancy. This chain joins TRBV15 to TRBJ2-5; TRBD1 is a possible D gene, resting on 5 matching bases. The CDR3 here reads CATSRDSGLVETQYF. At the DNA level, the sequence is TGTGCCACCAGCAGAGACTCAGGGTTAGTTGAGACCCAGTACTTC.